These T cell receptor beta chains were read from a single sample in a study of shared clonotypes between healthy human individuals. Profiling relied on immunoSEQ multiplex PCR, and the TCRdb table lists in-frame clones only, not all of them. The repertoire has hundreds of thousands of clones, about 80% of them found once; the top ten carry around 1.7%. Sequencing was done on a sample of memory CD4+ T cells sorted from blood. Receptors were obtained from a woman aged 25 to 39 in good health. The CDR3 runs from the conserved cysteine through the conserved F or W. A D gene is named only where the DNA matches it firmly. Size values are once, few and many counts, or a class for expanded clones, and some rows have none.

size,D,V,J,CDR3,DNA
NA,NA,TRBV11-1,TRBJ1-1,CASSRGQMNTEAFF,TGTGCCAGCAGTCGCGGACAGATGAACACTGAAGCTTTCTTT
NA,NA,TRBV20-1,TRBJ2-1,CSAGIAYEQFF,TGCAGTGCTGGAATAGCCTACGAGCAGTTCTTC
NA,NA,TRBV7-6,TRBJ1-5,CASSLVGGDNQPQHF,TGTGCCAGCAGCTTAGTTGGGGGTGACAATCAGCCCCAGCATTTT
few,NA,TRBV2,TRBJ2-3,CASRSMEDTDTQYF,TGTGCCAGCAGATCTATGGAGGACACAGATACGCAGTATTTT
once,NA,TRBV28,TRBJ2-7,CASRAGGTANYEQYF,TGTGCCAGCCGAGCTGGCGGGACAGCGAATTACGAGCAGTACTTC
few,TRBD2,TRBV7-7,TRBJ2-1,CASSMGIAGGPGEQFF,TGTGCCAGCAGCATGGGAATAGCGGGAGGGCCGGGTGAGCAGTTCTTC
few,NA,TRBV18,TRBJ2-5,CASSPQRDSQETQYF,TGTGCCAGCTCACCCCAACGGGACTCACAAGAGACCCAGTACTTC
few,NA,TRBV7-8,TRBJ1-5,CASSLGDSPSPQHF,TGTGCCAGCAGCTTAGGTGACAGCCCTTCCCCCCAGCATTTT
NA,NA,TRBV29-1,TRBJ1-2,CSVFQENNYGYTF,TGCAGCGTATTCCAGGAAAATAACTATGGCTACACCTTC
NA,NA,TRBV30,TRBJ2-7,CAWTRTATYEQYF,TGTGCCTGGACGAGAACCGCCACCTACGAGCAGTACTTC
NA,NA,TRBV27,TRBJ2-1,CASSPRWADNEQFF,TGTGCCAGCAGCCCACGGTGGGCCGACAATGAGCAGTTCTTC
once,TRBD2,TRBV11-3,TRBJ2-3,CASSLGGGSGQYF,TGTGCCAGCAGCCTCGGAGGCGGGAGTGGGCAGTATTTT
once,NA,TRBV6-5,TRBJ2-1,CASRRGASPHEQFF,TGTGCCAGCAGGCGCGGGGCTTCGCCTCATGAGCAGTTCTTC
NA,NA,TRBV7-9,TRBJ1-3,CASSQGGRNTIYF,TGTGCCAGCAGCCAAGGGGGGAGAAACACCATATATTTT
NA,TRBD1,TRBV4-1,TRBJ2-7,CASSQDRLRGQGYEQYF,TGCGCCAGCAGCCAAGATCGATTGAGGGGACAGGGGTACGAGCAGTACTTC
few,NA,TRBV12-2,TRBJ2-4,CASRSNGPGTVTEAKNIQYF,TGTGCAAGTCGCTCGAACGGTCCCGGGACAGTGACCGAAGCCAAAAACATTCAGTACTTC
NA,NA,TRBV20-1,TRBJ2-3,CSARGGDTQYF,TGCAGTGCTAGGGGTGGAGATACGCAGTATTTT
NA,TRBD2,TRBV7-9,TRBJ2-3,CASSPGLAGSTDTQYF,TGTGCCAGCAGCCCCGGACTAGCGGGATCCACAGATACGCAGTATTTT
NA,TRBD1,TRBV28,TRBJ2-2,CASDRGTAGELFF,TGTGCCAGCGATAGGGGGACAGCCGGGGAGCTGTTTTTT
many,NA,TRBV25-1,TRBJ1-1,CASTKGTMNTEAFF,TGTGCCAGCACAAAAGGGACTATGAACACTGAAGCTTTCTTT
NA,NA,TRBV12-5,TRBJ2-1,CASGLARNEQFF,TGTGCTAGTGGTTTGGCCCGGAATGAGCAGTTCTTC
many,TRBD2,TRBV5-1,TRBJ2-1,CASSLATSGYNEQFF,TGCGCCAGCAGCTTGGCGACTAGCGGCTACAATGAGCAGTTCTTC
NA,TRBD1,TRBV5-1,TRBJ2-7,CASSLYNRGAEQYF,TGCGCCAGCAGCTTGTATAACAGGGGGGCTGAGCAGTACTTC
NA,NA,TRBV30,TRBJ1-3,CAWTRGPGNTIYF,TGTGCCTGGACCCGAGGGCCTGGAAACACCATATATTTT
NA,NA,TRBV29-1,TRBJ2-3,CSAQWTVVGDTQYF,TGCAGCGCCCAATGGACTGTCGTCGGGGATACGCAGTATTTT
NA,TRBD1,TRBV19,TRBJ1-2,CASSSTGGRGGGGYTF,TGTGCCAGTAGTTCGACAGGGGGCCGCGGGGGAGGTGGCTACACCTTC
NA,NA,TRBV27,TRBJ1-2,CASSLSGQVYGYTF,TGTGCCAGCAGTTTATCGGGGCAGGTCTATGGCTACACCTTC
NA,NA,TRBV30,TRBJ2-5,CAWSVSHNQETQYF,TGTGCCTGGAGTGTGTCCCACAACCAAGAGACCCAGTACTTC
NA,NA,TRBV15,TRBJ2-7,CATSRDWPPQSNEQYF,TGTGCCACCAGCAGAGATTGGCCCCCCCAGAGCAACGAGCAGTACTTC
few,NA,TRBV5-4,TRBJ2-3,CASSLQGMSDTQYF,TGTGCCAGCAGCTTGCAAGGGATGTCAGATACGCAGTATTTT
NA,TRBD2,TRBV19,TRBJ2-1,CASSLGGEGFNEQFF,TGTGCCAGTAGTCTAGGCGGGGAGGGGTTCAATGAGCAGTTCTTC
NA,NA,TRBV28,TRBJ1-1,CASSLLTGLMDTEAFF,TGTGCCAGCAGTTTATTAACAGGGCTGATGGACACTGAAGCTTTCTTT
few,NA,TRBV7-3,TRBJ1-1,CASSPQRDTEAFF,TGTGCCAGCAGCCCGCAGCGGGACACTGAAGCTTTCTTT
NA,NA,TRBV2,TRBJ2-7,CASSDSKPSYEQYF,TGTGCCAGCAGTGATTCAAAACCCTCCTACGAGCAGTACTTC
NA,NA,TRBV20-1,TRBJ1-1,CSARSRAEAFF,TGCAGTGCTAGATCCAGGGCTGAAGCTTTCTTT
NA,TRBD1,TRBV7-2,TRBJ1-1,CASSPGQGGTEAFF,TGTGCCAGCAGCCCGGGACAGGGTGGCACTGAAGCTTTCTTT
NA,NA,TRBV28,TRBJ1-5,CASSGQHNQPQHF,TGTGCCAGCAGTGGACAGCACAATCAGCCCCAGCATTTT
NA,NA,TRBV10-3,TRBJ1-2,CAISDGGGAGYGYTF,TGTGCCATCAGTGACGGGGGGGGCGCCGGCTATGGCTACACCTTC
many,TRBD2,TRBV27,TRBJ2-3,CASSLYSGRRTDTQYF,TGTGCCAGCAGTTTATATAGCGGGAGGCGCACAGATACGCAGTATTTT
NA,NA,TRBV15,TRBJ1-2,CATSRDPGEYFGYGYTF,TGTGCCACCAGCAGAGATCCCGGGGAGTATTTTGGCTATGGCTACACCTTC
NA,TRBD2,TRBV5-8,TRBJ2-1,CASSLMSSGKFF,TGTGCCAGCAGCTTGATGTCTAGCGGGAAGTTCTTC
NA,TRBD2,TRBV14,TRBJ2-7,CASSQAGGPYEQYF,TGTGCCAGCAGCCAAGCGGGAGGTCCCTACGAGCAGTACTTC
NA,NA,TRBV6-1,TRBJ2-1,CASKLDGEQFF,TGTGCCAGCAAACTCGACGGGGAGCAGTTCTTC
NA,TRBD2,TRBV13,TRBJ2-2,CASSPRGYLAGGGPGELFF,TGTGCCAGCAGCCCGCGGGGATACCTAGCGGGAGGTGGCCCCGGGGAGCTGTTTTTT
NA,NA,TRBV27,TRBJ1-4,CATLGAPGEKLFF,TGTGCCACCCTCGGGGCCCCAGGTGAAAAACTGTTTTTT
NA,NA,TRBV4-1,TRBJ1-4,CASSQGRVNEKLFF,TGCGCCAGCAGCCAAGGCAGGGTGAATGAAAAACTGTTTTTT
NA,NA,TRBV29-1,TRBJ1-2,CSVCEGEDYGYTF,TGCAGCGTTTGTGAAGGGGAGGACTATGGCTACACCTTC
NA,NA,TRBV6-6,TRBJ2-7,CASTSLGGDEQYF,TGTGCCAGCACGTCTTTGGGAGGAGACGAGCAGTACTTC